The 10 T cell receptor beta chains below come from one sample, sequenced in a study of tumour-infiltrating T cells in Burkitt lymphoma. Produced via immunoSEQ multiplex PCR; TCRdb's table is partial and in-frame only. The profile shows 11,000 to 15,000 clones, about 31% of them singletons. The sequenced material came from tumor tissue. Receptors originate from a human donor with diffuse large B-cell lymphoma.

This clone was counted only a few times. The J gene is TRBJ2-2, the V gene TRBV7-6, with 10 bases lining up with TRBD2. J was trimmed by 5 bases and V by 2 bases; bases with no gene match: 20. Germline CDR1 reads SGHVS; CDR2 reads FNYEAQ. The length of the CDR3 is 21 residues. Here the CDR3 reads CASSLSPPGGRLAGKTGELFF. CDR3 sequence (DNA): TGTGCCAGCAGCTTATCCCCCCCGGGTGGTAGACTAGCGGGCAAAACCGGGGAGCTGTTTTTT.

The V call is TRBV7-2, the J call TRBJ2-1; 12 bases match TRBD2. With V trimmed by 5 bases and J by 12 bases, 11 bases remained unmatched. Germline V gives CDR1 SGHTA, CDR2 FQGNSA. The CDR3 loop spans 15 amino acids. This chain's CDR3 is CASSQRLAGVPGQFF. DNA of the CDR3: TGTGCCAGCAGCCAAAGACTAGCGGGAGTTCCGGGGCAGTTCTTC.

The genes are TRBV9 and TRBJ2-1; D remains ambiguous. The length of the CDR3 is 13 residues. Between the trimmed V and J ends, which lost 8 bases and 9 bases, there was a span of 18 bases. CDR1 is SGDLS and CDR2 is YYNGEE in the germline V gene. CDR3 nucleotide sequence: TGTGCCAGTTCGGGTCCTTCAGATGGTGAGCAGTTCTTC. Its protein product is CASSGPSDGEQFF.

This clone has a handful of counts. This chain uses TRBV29-1 with TRBJ2-3; the D gene is possibly TRBD2 (6 bases). V lost 7 bases and J lost 6, with 8 bases in between. The CDR3 contains 10 residues. The germline gives CDR1 SQVTM, CDR2 ANQGSEA. The CDR3 region is CSGGEDTQYF. CDR3 sequence (DNA): TGCAGCGGGGGGGAGGATACGCAGTATTTT.

J is TRBJ1-4 and V is TRBV5-1, with 10 bases identical to TRBD1. The CDR3 spans 14 residues. Germline V gives CDR1 SGHRS, CDR2 YFSETQ. Trimming at V came to 7 bases and at J to 6 bases, leaving 6 bases not matched to a gene. The CDR3 sequence is CASGSGQGYEKLFF. The CDR3 DNA reads as TGCGCCAGCGGGTCGGGACAGGGGTATGAAAAACTGTTTTTT.

By its share, this clone is medium-sized (0.01 to 0.1%). This rearrangement joins TRBV29-1 to TRBJ2-4; the match to TRBD2 covers 11 bases. V lost 6 bases and J lost 4; bases outside the gene matches: 5. The germline gives CDR1 SQVTM, CDR2 ANQGSEA. The CDR3 spans 14 residues. CDR3: CSVMGLAEKNIQYF. The DNA for the CDR3 is TGCAGCGTAATGGGACTAGCGGAAAAAAACATTCAGTACTTC. Full variable domain (rest looked up from reference TRBV29-1 and TRBJ2-4): SAVISQKPSRDICQRGTSLTIQCQVDSQVTMMFWYRQQPGQSLTLIATANQGSEATYESGFVIDKFPISRPNLTFSTLTVSNMSPEDSSIYLCSVMGLAEKNIQYFGAGTRLSVL.

The chain links TRBV15 to TRBJ1-1, with TRBD1 as a possible D gene (6 bases). V gave up 4 bases and J gave up 4 bases, with 10 bases separating them. This CDR3 is built from 13 residues. The germline gives CDR1 LNHNV, CDR2 YYDKDF (reference sequence). For the CDR3, the DNA is TGTGCCACCAGCATTGGGGGCTTCACTGAAGCTTTCTTT. It translates to CATSIGGFTEAFF.

V gene TRBV6-6 combines with J gene TRBJ2-1; D is possibly TRBD1 (6 bases). Per the germline V gene, CDR1 is MNHNY and CDR2 is SVGAGI (reference sequence). Deletions cut 6 bases from V and 4 bases from J, with 16 bases between. The length of the CDR3 is 15 residues. DNA for the CDR3: TGTGCCAGCAGGCCAGGGGACATCCTATACAATGAGCAGTTCTTC. Translation: CASRPGDILYNEQFF.

The gene calls are TRBV9 and TRBJ2-1; no firm D call. CDR1 SGDLS and CDR2 YYNGEE come from the germline V gene. The CDR3 extends over 13 amino acids. The germline V and J ends were trimmed by 0 bases and 7 bases, with 8 bases remaining between them. CDR3 protein: CASSVGARNEQFF. For the CDR3, the DNA is TGTGCCAGCAGCGTAGGGGCCAGGAATGAGCAGTTCTTC.

The rearrangement joins TRBV28 to TRBJ1-1; D is uncertain. The CDR3 has 17 amino acids. Trimming pared 5 bases from V and 0 bases from J, leaving 19 bases between. CDR1 and CDR2 from the germline V gene are MDHEN and SYDVKM. CDR3 protein: CASSPPRSRTMNTEAFF. CDR3 nucleotide sequence: TGTGCCAGCAGTCCCCCCCGGAGCCGGACCATGAACACTGAAGCTTTCTTT.